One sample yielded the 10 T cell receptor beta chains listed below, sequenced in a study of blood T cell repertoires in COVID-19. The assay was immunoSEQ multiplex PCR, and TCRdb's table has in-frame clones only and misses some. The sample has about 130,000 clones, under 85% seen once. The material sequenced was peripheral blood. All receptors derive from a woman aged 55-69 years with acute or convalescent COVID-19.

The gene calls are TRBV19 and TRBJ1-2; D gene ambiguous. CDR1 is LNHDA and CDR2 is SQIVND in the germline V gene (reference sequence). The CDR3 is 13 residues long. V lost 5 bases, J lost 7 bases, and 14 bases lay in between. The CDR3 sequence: CASSPQRRAGYTF. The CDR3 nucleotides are TGTGCCAGTAGTCCCCAAAGGAGGGCTGGCTACACCTTC.

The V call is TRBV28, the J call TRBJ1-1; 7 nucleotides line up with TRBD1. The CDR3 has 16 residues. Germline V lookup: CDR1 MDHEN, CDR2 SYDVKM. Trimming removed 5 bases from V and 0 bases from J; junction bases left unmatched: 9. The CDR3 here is CASSKIGGGMNTEAFF. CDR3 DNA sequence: TGTGCCAGCAGTAAGATAGGGGGCGGGATGAACACTGAAGCTTTCTTT.

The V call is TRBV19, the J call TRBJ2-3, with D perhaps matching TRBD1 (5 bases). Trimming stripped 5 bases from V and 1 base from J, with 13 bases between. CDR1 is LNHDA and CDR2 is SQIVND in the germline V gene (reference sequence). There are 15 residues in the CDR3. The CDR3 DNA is TGTGCCAGTAGTCCGACAGATTCTCGCACAGATACGCAGTATTTT. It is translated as CASSPTDSRTDTQYF.

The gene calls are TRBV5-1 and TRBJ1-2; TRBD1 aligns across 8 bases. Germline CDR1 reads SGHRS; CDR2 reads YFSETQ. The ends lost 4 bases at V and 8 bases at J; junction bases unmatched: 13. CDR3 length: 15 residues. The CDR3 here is CASSHAGQGAGGYTF. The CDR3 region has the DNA TGCGCCAGCAGCCACGCAGGGCAGGGGGCTGGCGGCTACACCTTC.

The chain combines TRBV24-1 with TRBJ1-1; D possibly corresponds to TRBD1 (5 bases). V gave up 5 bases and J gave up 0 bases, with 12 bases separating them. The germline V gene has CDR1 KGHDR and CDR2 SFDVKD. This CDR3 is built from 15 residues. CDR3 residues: CATSAAGPMNTEAFF. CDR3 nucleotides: TGTGCCACCAGTGCGGCAGGGCCCATGAACACTGAAGCTTTCTTT.

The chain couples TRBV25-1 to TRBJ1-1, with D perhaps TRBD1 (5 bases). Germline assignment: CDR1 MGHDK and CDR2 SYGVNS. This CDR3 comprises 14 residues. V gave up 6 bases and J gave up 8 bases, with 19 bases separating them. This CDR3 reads CASSANWGVGEAFF. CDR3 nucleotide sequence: TGTGCCAGCAGCGCCAACTGGGGGGTGGGGGAAGCTTTCTTT.

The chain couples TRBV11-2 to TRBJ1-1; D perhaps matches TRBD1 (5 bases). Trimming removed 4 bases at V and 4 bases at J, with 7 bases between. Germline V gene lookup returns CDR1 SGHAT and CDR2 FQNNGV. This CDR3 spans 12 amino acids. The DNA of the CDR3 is TGTGCCAGCAGCTCGGGGGGCACTGAAGCTTTCTTT. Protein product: CASSSGGTEAFF.

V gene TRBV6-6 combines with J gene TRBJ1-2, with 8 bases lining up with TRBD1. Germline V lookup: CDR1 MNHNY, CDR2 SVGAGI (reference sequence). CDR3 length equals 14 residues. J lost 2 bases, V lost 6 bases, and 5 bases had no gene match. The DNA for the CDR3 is TGTGCCAGCAGCCCAGGGGGCGCGAACTATGGCTACACCTTC. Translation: CASSPGGANYGYTF.

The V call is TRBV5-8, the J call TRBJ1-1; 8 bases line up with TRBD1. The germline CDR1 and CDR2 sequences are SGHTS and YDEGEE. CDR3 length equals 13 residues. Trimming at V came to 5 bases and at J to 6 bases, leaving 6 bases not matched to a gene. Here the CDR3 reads CASRQGVRAEAFF. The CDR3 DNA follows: TGTGCCAGCAGACAGGGGGTTCGCGCTGAAGCTTTCTTT.

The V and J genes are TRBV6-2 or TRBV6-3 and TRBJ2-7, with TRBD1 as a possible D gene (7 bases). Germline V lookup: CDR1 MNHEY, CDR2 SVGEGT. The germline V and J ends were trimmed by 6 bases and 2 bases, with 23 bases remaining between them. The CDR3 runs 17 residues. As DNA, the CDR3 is TGTGCCAGCAGCTCCCTCCCTTGGCAGGGGGGAACCTACGAGCAGTACGTC. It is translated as CASSSLPWQGGTYEQYV.